These 2 T cell receptor beta chains were all obtained from the same sample, sequenced in a study of blood T cell repertoires in COVID-19. The assay was immunoSEQ multiplex PCR, and TCRdb's table has in-frame clones only and misses some. This repertoire shows under 60,000 clones, over 70% found once; its top ten account for under 60%. Source material: peripheral blood. Receptors were obtained from a man in his sixties or seventies with acute or convalescent COVID-19.

The gene calls are TRBV10-3 and TRBJ1-1; D is unresolved. The length of the CDR3 is 13 residues. The germline V gene encodes CDR1 ENHRY and CDR2 SYGVKD. V was clipped by 6 bases and J by 3 bases, with 11 bases between them. The CDR3 DNA reads as TGTGCCATCAGAAAAACTCAGGACACTGAAGCTTTCTTT. It yields the protein CAIRKTQDTEAFF.

V usage is TRBV25-1 and J usage is TRBJ1-1, with 9 positions matching TRBD1. CDR1 is MGHDK, CDR2 SYGVNS, per germline. V shed 5 bases and J 4 bases; nucleotides not matched to a gene: 8. This CDR3 is built from 15 residues. CDR3 in amino acids: CASSLQGAGVTEAFF. The CDR3 DNA is TGTGCCAGCAGTTTACAGGGGGCCGGAGTCACTGAAGCTTTCTTT.